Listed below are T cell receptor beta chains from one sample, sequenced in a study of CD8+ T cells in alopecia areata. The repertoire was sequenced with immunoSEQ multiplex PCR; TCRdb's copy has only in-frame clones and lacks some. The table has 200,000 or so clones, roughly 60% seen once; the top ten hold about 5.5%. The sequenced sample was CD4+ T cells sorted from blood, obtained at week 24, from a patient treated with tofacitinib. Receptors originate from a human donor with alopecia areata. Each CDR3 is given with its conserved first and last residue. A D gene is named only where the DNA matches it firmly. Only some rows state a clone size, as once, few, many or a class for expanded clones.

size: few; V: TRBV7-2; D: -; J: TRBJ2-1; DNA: TGTGCCAGCAGCTTAGGTTTAGGCGGTGGGCAGTTCTTC; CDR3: CASSLGLGGGQFF
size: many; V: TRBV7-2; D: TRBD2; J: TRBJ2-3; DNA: TGTGCCAGCAGCTGGTTAGCGGGGGGAACGGGTGATACGCAGTATTTT; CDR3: CASSWLAGGTGDTQYF
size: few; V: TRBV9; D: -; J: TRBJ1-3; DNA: TGTGCCAGCAGCTCGGGAGGGGCCTCTGGAAACACCATATATTTT; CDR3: CASSSGGASGNTIYF
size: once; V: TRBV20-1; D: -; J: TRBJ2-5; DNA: TGCAGTGCTAGAGAGGAGGCCCAGTACTTC; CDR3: CSAREEAQYF
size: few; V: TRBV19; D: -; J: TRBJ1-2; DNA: TGTGCCAGTAGTATACGTCGAGCTAACTATGGCTACACCTTC; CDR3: CASSIRRANYGYTF
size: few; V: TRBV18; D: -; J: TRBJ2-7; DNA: TGTGCCAGCTCACCACCGAGTGTGGACGAGCAGTACTTC; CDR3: CASSPPSVDEQYF
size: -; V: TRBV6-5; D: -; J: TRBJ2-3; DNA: TGTGCCAGCAGTTACTCTGTGTTAGGAGATACGCAGTATTTT; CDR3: CASSYSVLGDTQYF
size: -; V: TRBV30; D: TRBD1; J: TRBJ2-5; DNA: TGTGCCTCGACAGGGGGGCAAGAGACCCAGTACTTC; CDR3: CASTGGQETQYF
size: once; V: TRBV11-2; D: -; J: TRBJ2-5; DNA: TGTGCCAGCAGCGTAGGGGCAGGCGGGGAAGAGACCCAGTACTTC; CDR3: CASSVGAGGEETQYF
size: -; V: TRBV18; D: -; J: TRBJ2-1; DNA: TGTGCCAGCTCACCACAGGGCAATGAGCAGTTCTTC; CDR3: CASSPQGNEQFF
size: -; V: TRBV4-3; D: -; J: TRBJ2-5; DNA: TGCGCCAGCAGCCCCCGCCCGCGGAGAGAAGAGACCCAGTACTTC; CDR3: CASSPRPRREETQYF
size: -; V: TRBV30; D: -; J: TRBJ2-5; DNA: TGTGCCTGGACTCTCTGGAGGGAGGGGGCGGAGACCCAGTACTTC; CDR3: CAWTLWREGAETQYF
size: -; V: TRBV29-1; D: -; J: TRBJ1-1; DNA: TGCAGCGGAAAAGAGAACCTGGACACTGAAGCTTTCTTT; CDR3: CSGKENLDTEAFF
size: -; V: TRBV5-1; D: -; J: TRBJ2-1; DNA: TGCGCCAGCAGCTTGGAATGGGCGAATGAGCAGTTCTTC; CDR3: CASSLEWANEQFF
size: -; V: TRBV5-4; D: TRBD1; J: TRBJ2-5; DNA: TGTGCCAGCAGTTTGCCGGTGGGACAGGGGTCGCAAGAGACCCAGTACTTC; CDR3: CASSLPVGQGSQETQYF
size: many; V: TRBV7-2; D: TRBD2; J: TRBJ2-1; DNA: TGTGCCAGCAGCCTTATACCTAGCGGAGTCTACAATGAGCAGTTCTTC; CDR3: CASSLIPSGVYNEQFF
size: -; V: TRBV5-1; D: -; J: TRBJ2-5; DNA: TGCGCCAGCAGCCAACACAGGGAGCGGACCCAGTACTTC; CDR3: CASSQHRERTQYF
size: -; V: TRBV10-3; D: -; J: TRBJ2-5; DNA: TGTGCCATCAGTGAGTCCCTGGAGACCCAGTACTTC; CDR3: CAISESLETQYF
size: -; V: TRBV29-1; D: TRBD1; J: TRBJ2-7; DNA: TGCAGCGTTGAAGGCTTACCGGGACAGGGGAACTACGAGCAGTACTTC; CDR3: CSVEGLPGQGNYEQYF
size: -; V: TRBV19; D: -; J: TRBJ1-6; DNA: TGTGCCAGTAAGACCGGGACCGCCAATTCACCCCTCCACTTT; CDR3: CASKTGTANSPLHF
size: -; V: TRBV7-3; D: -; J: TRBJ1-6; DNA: TGTGCCAGCAGCCGAGAGGGACGGATATATAATTCACCCCTCCACTTT; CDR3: CASSREGRIYNSPLHF
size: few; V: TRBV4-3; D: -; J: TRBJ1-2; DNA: TGCGCCAGCAGCCAAGCACAGGACTATGGCTACACCTTC; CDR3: CASSQAQDYGYTF
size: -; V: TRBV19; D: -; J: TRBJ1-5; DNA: TGTGCCAGTAGTAAGGACCAGGGGCGCGGGAAGCCCCAGCATTTT; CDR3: CASSKDQGRGKPQHF
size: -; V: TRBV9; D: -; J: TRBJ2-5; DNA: TGTGCCAGCAGCCCCCGGCCGGGGGAGACCCAGTACTTC; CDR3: CASSPRPGETQYF
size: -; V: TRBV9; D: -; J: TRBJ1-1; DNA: TGTGCCAGCAGCGTAGATCTGGGGGACCGCACTGAAGCTTTCTTT; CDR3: CASSVDLGDRTEAFF
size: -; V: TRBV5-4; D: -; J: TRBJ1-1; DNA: TGTGCCAGCAGCCCTCAAACCGGGGGGACTGAAGCTTTCTTT; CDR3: CASSPQTGGTEAFF
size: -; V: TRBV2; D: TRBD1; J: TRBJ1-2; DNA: TGTGCCAGCAGTGGGACGGACAGGGGATTTTATGGCTACACCTTC; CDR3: CASSGTDRGFYGYTF
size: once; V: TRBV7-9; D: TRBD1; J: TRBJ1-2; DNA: TGTGCCAGCAGTTCACCCGGGACAGGGGGCGCAGGAGGCTACACCTTC; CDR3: CASSSPGTGGAGGYTF
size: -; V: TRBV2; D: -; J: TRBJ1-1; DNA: TGTGCCAGCAGTGAGGTGCGGGGACCCACAGCTTTCTTT; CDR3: CASSEVRGPTAFF